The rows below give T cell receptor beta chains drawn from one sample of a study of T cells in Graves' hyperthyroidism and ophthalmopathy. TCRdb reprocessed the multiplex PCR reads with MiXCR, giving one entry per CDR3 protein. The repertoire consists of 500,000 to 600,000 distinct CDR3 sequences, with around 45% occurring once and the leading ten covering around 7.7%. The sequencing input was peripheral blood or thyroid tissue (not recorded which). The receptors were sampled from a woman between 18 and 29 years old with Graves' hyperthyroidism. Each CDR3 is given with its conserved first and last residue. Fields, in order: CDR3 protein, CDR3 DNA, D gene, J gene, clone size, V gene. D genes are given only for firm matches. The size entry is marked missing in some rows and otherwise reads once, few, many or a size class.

CDR3 protein: CASSLDPPGGVSGSYGYTF; CDR3 DNA: TGTGCCAGCAGCTTAGACCCACCCGGGGGGGTTAGCGGGAGCTATGGCTACACCTTC; D gene: .; J gene: TRBJ1-2; clone size: .; V gene: TRBV7-9
CDR3 protein: CASSRTSGELFF; CDR3 DNA: TGTGCCAGCAGCCGCACTAGCGGGGAGCTGTTTTTT; D gene: .; J gene: TRBJ2-2; clone size: many; V gene: TRBV6-2/TRBV6-3
CDR3 protein: CASSQREGGTTDTQYF; CDR3 DNA: TGCGCCAGCAGCCAGCGGGAGGGAGGGACCACAGATACGCAGTATTTT; D gene: TRBD2; J gene: TRBJ2-3; clone size: few; V gene: TRBV5-1
CDR3 protein: CASSWGQGARKKLFF; CDR3 DNA: TGTGCCAGCAGCTGGGGACAGGGGGCAAGGAAAAAACTGTTTTTT; D gene: TRBD1; J gene: TRBJ1-4; clone size: .; V gene: TRBV11-2
CDR3 protein: CSAPSGRAHTGELFF; CDR3 DNA: TGCAGTGCCCCCAGCGGGAGGGCTCACACCGGGGAGCTGTTTTTT; D gene: TRBD2; J gene: TRBJ2-2; clone size: .; V gene: TRBV20-1
CDR3 protein: CASSLAGAFEETQYF; CDR3 DNA: TGTGCCAGCAGTTTAGCGGGAGCCTTCGAAGAGACCCAGTACTTC; D gene: TRBD2; J gene: TRBJ2-5; clone size: .; V gene: TRBV27
CDR3 protein: CATSMRAGVEETQYF; CDR3 DNA: TGTGCCACCAGCATGAGGGCAGGGGTCGAAGAGACCCAGTACTTC; D gene: .; J gene: TRBJ2-5; clone size: many; V gene: TRBV15
CDR3 protein: CASSQHGMAEALF; CDR3 DNA: TGTGCCAGCAGCCAACACGGGATGGCTGAAGCTCTCTTT; D gene: .; J gene: TRBJ1-1; clone size: .; V gene: TRBV14
CDR3 protein: CASSPVQGTVSGANVLTF; CDR3 DNA: TGTGCCAGCAGCCCCGTACAGGGGACGGTCTCTGGGGCCAACGTCCTGACTTTC; D gene: TRBD1; J gene: TRBJ2-6; clone size: .; V gene: TRBV7-9
CDR3 protein: CASSSDVRDRVAETQYF; CDR3 DNA: TGTGCCAGCAGCTCCGACGTCCGGGACAGGGTTGCGGAGACCCAGTACTTC; D gene: TRBD1; J gene: TRBJ2-5; clone size: many; V gene: TRBV7-9
CDR3 protein: CATSRAGTGIFYEQYF; CDR3 DNA: TGTGCCACCAGCAGAGCCGGGACAGGAATATTCTACGAGCAGTACTTC; D gene: TRBD1; J gene: TRBJ2-7; clone size: many; V gene: TRBV15
CDR3 protein: CSQDRVAGVTYEQYF; CDR3 DNA: TGCAGCCAAGATCGCGTAGCGGGAGTAACCTACGAGCAGTACTTC; D gene: TRBD2; J gene: TRBJ2-7; clone size: .; V gene: TRBV29-1
CDR3 protein: CASSLSPAGGETQYF; CDR3 DNA: TGTGCCAGCAGCTTAAGCCCCGCGGGCGGTGAGACCCAGTACTTC; D gene: .; J gene: TRBJ2-5; clone size: .; V gene: TRBV13
CDR3 protein: CASSPDAIEAFF; CDR3 DNA: TGTGCCAGCAGCCCCGACGCAATTGAAGCTTTCTTT; D gene: .; J gene: TRBJ1-1; clone size: many; V gene: TRBV7-9
CDR3 protein: CASSFDGGTDTQYF; CDR3 DNA: TGTGCCAGCAGCTTCGACGGAGGCACAGATACGCAGTATTTT; D gene: .; J gene: TRBJ2-3; clone size: few; V gene: TRBV7-2
CDR3 protein: CASSPDQLELNGYTF; CDR3 DNA: TGTGCCAGCAGCCCGGATCAGCTAGAACTCAATGGCTACACCTTC; D gene: .; J gene: TRBJ1-2; clone size: many; V gene: TRBV5-6
CDR3 protein: CATSGQGFQPQHF; CDR3 DNA: TGTGCCACCAGTGGGCAGGGGTTTCAGCCCCAGCATTTT; D gene: .; J gene: TRBJ1-5; clone size: many; V gene: TRBV24-1
CDR3 protein: CSAIGTAVNPTNEKLFF; CDR3 DNA: TGCAGTGCTATCGGGACAGCGGTAAATCCAACTAATGAAAAACTGTTTTTT; D gene: TRBD1; J gene: TRBJ1-4; clone size: few; V gene: TRBV20-1
CDR3 protein: CASSPRAGNEQYF; CDR3 DNA: TGTGCCAGCAGCCCCCGGGCGGGGAACGAGCAGTACTTC; D gene: .; J gene: TRBJ2-7; clone size: .; V gene: TRBV6-5
CDR3 protein: CASSYVSGGELFF; CDR3 DNA: TGTGCCAGCAGTTACGTGTCCGGCGGGGAGCTGTTTTTT; D gene: .; J gene: TRBJ2-2; clone size: .; V gene: TRBV6-1
CDR3 protein: CASRGALITGELFF; CDR3 DNA: TGCGCCAGCAGGGGGGCCTTGATAACCGGGGAGCTGTTTTTT; D gene: .; J gene: TRBJ2-2; clone size: many; V gene: TRBV10-2
CDR3 protein: CASTENSAKETQYF; CDR3 DNA: TGTGCCAGCACGGAGAATTCTGCCAAAGAGACCCAGTACTTC; D gene: .; J gene: TRBJ2-5; clone size: many; V gene: TRBV6-2/TRBV6-3
CDR3 protein: CAINQPGQGAEEQYF; CDR3 DNA: TGTGCCATCAATCAACCGGGACAGGGGGCGGAGGAGCAGTACTTC; D gene: TRBD1; J gene: TRBJ2-7; clone size: .; V gene: TRBV10-3
CDR3 protein: CASSFAATNEKLFF; CDR3 DNA: TGTGCCAGCTCTTTCGCGGCAACTAATGAAAAACTGTTTTTT; D gene: .; J gene: TRBJ1-4; clone size: many; V gene: TRBV6-5
CDR3 protein: CASSGGEQSSYNSPLHF; CDR3 DNA: TGCGCCAGCAGTGGGGGCGAACAAAGCTCCTATAATTCACCCCTCCACTTT; D gene: .; J gene: TRBJ1-6; clone size: many; V gene: TRBV10-2
CDR3 protein: CASSLVHSIVETQYF; CDR3 DNA: TGTGCCAGCAGCTTAGTCCACTCAATCGTCGAGACCCAGTACTTC; D gene: .; J gene: TRBJ2-5; clone size: .; V gene: TRBV11-2
CDR3 protein: CASRSSREYGYTF; CDR3 DNA: TGCGCCAGCAGATCGAGCAGGGAATATGGCTACACCTTC; D gene: .; J gene: TRBJ1-2; clone size: .; V gene: TRBV10-1
CDR3 protein: CASSESGLGGYTF; CDR3 DNA: TGTGCCAGCAGTGAATCGGGTCTAGGGGGCTACACCTTC; D gene: .; J gene: TRBJ1-2; clone size: once; V gene: TRBV2
CDR3 protein: CSADRGLAGSPLHF; CDR3 DNA: TGCAGTGCCGACAGGGGCCTAGCGGGTTCACCCCTCCACTTT; D gene: TRBD1; J gene: TRBJ1-6; clone size: .; V gene: TRBV20-1
CDR3 protein: CAISESQGANYGYTIYF; CDR3 DNA: TGTGCCATCAGTGAGTCCCAGGGAGCCAACTATGGCTACACCATATATTTT; D gene: .; J gene: TRBJ1-3; clone size: once; V gene: TRBV10-3
CDR3 protein: CASSQEGHYNQPQHF; CDR3 DNA: TGCGCCAGCAGCCAAGAGGGACACTACAATCAGCCCCAGCATTTT; D gene: .; J gene: TRBJ1-5; clone size: few; V gene: TRBV4-1
CDR3 protein: CATSAGRDYEQYF; CDR3 DNA: TGTGCCACCAGTGCCGGGAGGGACTACGAGCAGTACTTC; D gene: TRBD2; J gene: TRBJ2-7; clone size: .; V gene: TRBV24-1
CDR3 protein: CASSPSPNEQYF; CDR3 DNA: TGTGCCAGCAGCCCCTCTCCTAACGAGCAGTACTTC; D gene: .; J gene: TRBJ2-7; clone size: .; V gene: TRBV7-2
CDR3 protein: CASSPTSTSRRNEQFF; CDR3 DNA: TGCGCCAGCAGCCCGACCTCGACTAGCCGGCGGAATGAGCAGTTCTTC; D gene: TRBD2; J gene: TRBJ2-1; clone size: .; V gene: TRBV5-1
CDR3 protein: CAISEGWGAEGLTGELFF; CDR3 DNA: TGTGCCATCAGTGAGGGCTGGGGGGCAGAAGGTCTCACCGGGGAGCTGTTTTTT; D gene: .; J gene: TRBJ2-2; clone size: many; V gene: TRBV10-3
CDR3 protein: CSATNRDSYEQYF; CDR3 DNA: TGCAGTGCTACTAACAGGGACTCCTACGAGCAGTACTTC; D gene: .; J gene: TRBJ2-7; clone size: .; V gene: TRBV20-1
CDR3 protein: CSAREGGGNQPQHF; CDR3 DNA: TGCAGTGCCCGAGAGGGGGGCGGTAATCAGCCCCAGCATTTT; D gene: .; J gene: TRBJ1-5; clone size: many; V gene: TRBV20-1
CDR3 protein: CASSFGAFGNTIYF; CDR3 DNA: TGTGCCAGCAGCTTTGGGGCGTTTGGAAACACCATATATTTT; D gene: .; J gene: TRBJ1-3; clone size: many; V gene: TRBV7-2
CDR3 protein: CASRLTSAYEQYF; CDR3 DNA: TGTGCCAGCAGATTAACGTCGGCCTACGAGCAGTACTTC; D gene: .; J gene: TRBJ2-7; clone size: .; V gene: TRBV7-8
CDR3 protein: CASSLGLAGDGGELFF; CDR3 DNA: TGTGCCAGCAGCCTCGGACTAGCGGGAGATGGCGGGGAGCTGTTTTTT; D gene: TRBD2; J gene: TRBJ2-2; clone size: many; V gene: TRBV7-8
CDR3 protein: CASSPQGGGWGDTQYF; CDR3 DNA: TGTGCCAGCAGCCCCCAGGGAGGCGGGTGGGGTGATACGCAGTATTTT; D gene: .; J gene: TRBJ2-3; clone size: many; V gene: TRBV9
CDR3 protein: CASSQGGRGGGNTIYF; CDR3 DNA: TGCGCCAGCAGCCAAGGGGGCAGGGGAGGAGGAAACACCATATATTTT; D gene: .; J gene: TRBJ1-3; clone size: many; V gene: TRBV4-1
CDR3 protein: CASRATGMGQPQHF; CDR3 DNA: TGTGCCAGCAGGGCGACAGGGATGGGTCAGCCCCAGCATTTT; D gene: TRBD1; J gene: TRBJ1-5; clone size: .; V gene: TRBV2
CDR3 protein: CASSQGPGGGEGYTF; CDR3 DNA: TGCGCCAGCAGCCAAGGCCCAGGGGGCGGGGAGGGCTACACCTTC; D gene: TRBD1; J gene: TRBJ1-2; clone size: many; V gene: TRBV4-1
CDR3 protein: CASSLRVYNSPLHF; CDR3 DNA: TGTGCCAGCAGCTTAAGAGTCTATAATTCACCCCTCCACTTT; D gene: .; J gene: TRBJ1-6; clone size: .; V gene: TRBV2
CDR3 protein: CASSLDPTGGIYGYTF; CDR3 DNA: TGTGCCAGCAGCTTGGACCCGACAGGGGGTATCTATGGCTACACCTTC; D gene: TRBD1; J gene: TRBJ1-2; clone size: many; V gene: TRBV7-2
CDR3 protein: CSPGTGFGEAFF; CDR3 DNA: TGCAGCCCGGGGACAGGGTTCGGTGAAGCTTTCTTT; D gene: TRBD1; J gene: TRBJ1-1; clone size: .; V gene: TRBV29-1